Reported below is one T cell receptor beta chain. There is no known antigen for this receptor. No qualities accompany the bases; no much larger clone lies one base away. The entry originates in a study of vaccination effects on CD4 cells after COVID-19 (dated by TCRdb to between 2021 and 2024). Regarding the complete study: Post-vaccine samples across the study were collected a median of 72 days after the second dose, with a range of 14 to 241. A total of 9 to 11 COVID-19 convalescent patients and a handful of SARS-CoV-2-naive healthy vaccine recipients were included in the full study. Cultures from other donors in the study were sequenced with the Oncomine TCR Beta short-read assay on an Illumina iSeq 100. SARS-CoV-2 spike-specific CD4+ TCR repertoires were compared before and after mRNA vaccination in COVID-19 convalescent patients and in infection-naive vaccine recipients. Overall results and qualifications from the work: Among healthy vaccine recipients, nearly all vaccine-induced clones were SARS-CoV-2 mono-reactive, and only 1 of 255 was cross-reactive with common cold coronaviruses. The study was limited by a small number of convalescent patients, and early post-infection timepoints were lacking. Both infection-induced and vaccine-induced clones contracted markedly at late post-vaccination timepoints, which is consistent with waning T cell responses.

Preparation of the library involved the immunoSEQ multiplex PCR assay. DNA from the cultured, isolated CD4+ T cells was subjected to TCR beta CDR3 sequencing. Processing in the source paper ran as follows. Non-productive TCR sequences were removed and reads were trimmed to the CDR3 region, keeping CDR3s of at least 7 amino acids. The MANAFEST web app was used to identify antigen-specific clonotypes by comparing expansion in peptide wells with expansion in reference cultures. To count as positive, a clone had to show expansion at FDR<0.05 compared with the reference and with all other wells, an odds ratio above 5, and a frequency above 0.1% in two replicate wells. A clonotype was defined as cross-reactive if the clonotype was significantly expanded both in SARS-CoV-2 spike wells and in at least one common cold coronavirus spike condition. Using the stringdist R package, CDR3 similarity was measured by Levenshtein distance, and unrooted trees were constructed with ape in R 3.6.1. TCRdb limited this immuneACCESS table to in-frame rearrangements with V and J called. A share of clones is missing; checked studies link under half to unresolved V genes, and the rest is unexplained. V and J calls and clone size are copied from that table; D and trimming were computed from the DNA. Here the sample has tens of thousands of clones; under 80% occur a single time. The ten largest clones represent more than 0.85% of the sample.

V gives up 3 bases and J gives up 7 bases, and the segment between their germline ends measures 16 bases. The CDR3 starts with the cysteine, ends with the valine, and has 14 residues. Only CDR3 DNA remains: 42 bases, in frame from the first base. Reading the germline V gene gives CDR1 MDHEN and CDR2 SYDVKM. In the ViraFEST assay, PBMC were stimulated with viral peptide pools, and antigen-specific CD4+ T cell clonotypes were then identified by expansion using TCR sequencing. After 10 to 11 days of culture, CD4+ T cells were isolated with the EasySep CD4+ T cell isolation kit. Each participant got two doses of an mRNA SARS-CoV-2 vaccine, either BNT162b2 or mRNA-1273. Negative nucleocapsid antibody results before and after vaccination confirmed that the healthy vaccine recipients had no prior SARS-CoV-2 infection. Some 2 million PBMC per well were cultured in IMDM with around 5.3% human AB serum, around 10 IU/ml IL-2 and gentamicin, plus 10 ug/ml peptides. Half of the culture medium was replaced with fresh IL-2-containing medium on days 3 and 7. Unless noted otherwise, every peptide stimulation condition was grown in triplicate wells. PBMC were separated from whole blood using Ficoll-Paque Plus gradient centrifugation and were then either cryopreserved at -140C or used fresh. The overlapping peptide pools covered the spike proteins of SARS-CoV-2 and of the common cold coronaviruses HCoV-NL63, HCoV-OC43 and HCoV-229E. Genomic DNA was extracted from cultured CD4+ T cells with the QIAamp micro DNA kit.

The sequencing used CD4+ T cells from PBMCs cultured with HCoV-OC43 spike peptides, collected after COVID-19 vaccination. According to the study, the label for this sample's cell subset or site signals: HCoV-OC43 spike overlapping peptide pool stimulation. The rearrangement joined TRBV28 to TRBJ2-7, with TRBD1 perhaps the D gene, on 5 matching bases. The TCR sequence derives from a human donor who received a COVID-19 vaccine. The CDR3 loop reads CASSLTGRAREQYV. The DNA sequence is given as TGTGCCAGCAGTTTGACGGGCAGGGCTCGTGAGCAGTACGTC.